One and the same sample provided the 14 T cell receptor beta chains below, sequenced in a study of T cell changes during pregnancy in multiple sclerosis. Here immunoSEQ multiplex PCR was the method, and the copy in TCRdb shows in-frame clones only, minus some. The table records approximately 87,000 clones, around nine tenths of them present only once. The input for sequencing was CD4+ T cells from peripheral blood mononuclear cells, taken in the second trimester of pregnancy. The receptor set was obtained from a female donor with multiple sclerosis, enrolled in a pregnancy study.

This chain uses TRBV5-4 with TRBJ1-1; D possibly corresponds to TRBD1 (5 bases). With 4 bases removed from V and 6 bases from J, the gap between germline ends came to 13 bases. The CDR3 loop spans 13 amino acids. Per the germline V gene, CDR1 is SGHNT and CDR2 is YYREEE (reference sequence). Here the CDR3 DNA reads TGTGCCAGCAGCCCGTGGACAAGCCCTGAAGCTTTCTTT. Its protein product is CASSPWTSPEAFF. Filled out from reference TRBV5-4 and TRBJ1-1, the complete variable domain reads ETGVTQSPTHLIKTRGQQVTLRCSSQSGHNTVSWYQQALGQGPQFIFQYYREEENGRGNFPPRFSGLQFPNYSSELNVNALELDDSALYLCASSPWTSPEAFFGQGTRLTVV.

This clone was found once. The CDR3, as DNA: TGTGCCAGCATCAGGACAGGCAATCAGCCCCAGCATTTT. It encodes CASIRTGNQPQHF. V is TRBV6-6 and J is TRBJ1-5, with a weak D call TRBD1 (6 bases). This CDR3 is 13 amino acids long. Trimming pared 7 bases from V and 2 bases from J, leaving 9 bases between. Looked up from germline, CDR1 is MNHNY and CDR2 is SVGAGI (reference sequence).

V gene TRBV5-4 combines with J gene TRBJ2-5, with a tentative D call TRBD2 (5 bases). Germline loops: CDR1 SGHNT, CDR2 YYREEE (reference sequence). V was clipped by 2 bases and J by 2 bases, with 7 bases between them. This CDR3 has 13 amino acids. The CDR3 reads CASSFGNQETQYF. In nucleotides, the CDR3 is TGTGCCAGCAGCTTCGGGAATCAAGAGACCCAGTACTTC. The variable domain in full, completed from reference TRBV5-4 and TRBJ2-5, reads ETGVTQSPTHLIKTRGQQVTLRCSSQSGHNTVSWYQQALGQGPQFIFQYYREEENGRGNFPPRFSGLQFPNYSSELNVNALELDDSALYLCASSFGNQETQYFGPGTRLLVL.

This chain connects TRBV9 to TRBJ2-1; TRBD2 is a possible D gene (7 bases). The germline V and J ends were trimmed by 0 bases and 6 bases, with 16 bases remaining between them. The V gene's germline CDR1 is SGDLS and CDR2 YYNGEE. The CDR3 length is 16 residues. The CDR3 region is CASSVGVGEGVNEQFF. Here the CDR3 DNA reads TGTGCCAGCAGCGTAGGCGTAGGGGAGGGGGTCAATGAGCAGTTCTTC.

The V gene is TRBV7-9, the J gene TRBJ1-6; D gene unclear. The germline V and J ends were trimmed by 1 base and 17 bases, with 9 bases remaining between them. Per germline, CDR1 SEHNR and CDR2 FQNEAQ (reference sequence). The CDR3 is made up of 11 amino acids. The CDR3 coding sequence is TGTGCCAGCAGCTTAGGAGATGCCGTCCACTTT. This gives the protein CASSLGDAVHF.

The V and J genes are TRBV2 and TRBJ2-7, with 13 positions matching TRBD2. Germline V gene sequence: CDR1 SNHLY, CDR2 FYNNEI. There are 19 residues in the CDR3. Trimming cost V 3 bases and J 2 bases; bases outside gene matches: 13. CDR3 in amino acids: CASSERYLRLAGGPYEQYF. As DNA, the CDR3 is TGTGCCAGCAGTGAGCGGTACCTTAGACTAGCGGGGGGTCCCTACGAGCAGTACTTC. The entire variable domain, with the rest obtained from reference TRBV2 and TRBJ2-7, is as follows: EPEVTQTPSHQVTQMGQEVILRCVPISNHLYFYWYRQILGQKVEFLVSFYNNEISEKSEIFDDQFSVERPDGSNFTLKIRSTKLEDSAMYFCASSERYLRLAGGPYEQYFGPGTRLTVT.

This chain uses TRBV6-5 with TRBJ1-1; the D is unclear. Germline CDR1 MNHEY, CDR2 SVGAGI. This CDR3 has 13 amino acids. Trimming took off 7 bases at V and 1 base at J, with 10 bases between the two ends. CDR3 amino acids: CASTLTGNTEAFF. The DNA for the CDR3 is TGTGCCAGCACCCTCACGGGGAACACTGAAGCTTTCTTT.

The V call is TRBV19, the J call TRBJ1-1; D gene uncertain. Germline V gene lookup returns CDR1 LNHDA and CDR2 SQIVND (reference sequence). Trimming shortened V by 7 bases and J by 7 bases, and 25 bases separated the two germline ends. This CDR3 spans 16 amino acids. The CDR3: CASKNWGGDLGSEAFF. For the CDR3, the DNA is TGTGCCAGTAAGAATTGGGGAGGTGACTTAGGGAGTGAAGCTTTCTTT.

The chain carries TRBV5-6 and TRBJ2-1, with TRBD2 matching 9 bases. Looked up from germline, CDR1 is SGHDT and CDR2 is YYEEEE. This CDR3 has 14 residues. V lost 4 bases to trimming and J lost 5 bases; unmatched junction nucleotides: 4. CDR3 residues: CASSPGLANNEQFF. In nucleotides, the CDR3 is TGTGCCAGCAGCCCGGGACTAGCTAACAATGAGCAGTTCTTC. Complete variable domain (other parts from reference TRBV5-6 and TRBJ2-1): DAGVTQSPTHLIKTRGQQVTLRCSPKSGHDTVSWYQQALGQGPQFIFQYYEEEERQRGNFPDRFSGHQFPNYSSELNVNALLLGDSALYLCASSPGLANNEQFFGPGTRLTVL.

The CDR3 sequence: CASSPQPGLADTQYF. The CDR3 region has the DNA TGTGCCAGCAGTCCCCAGCCCGGACTAGCAGATACGCAGTATTTT. The gene calls are TRBV28 and TRBJ2-3; 7 bases agree with TRBD2. CDR3 length: 15 amino acids. Per the germline V gene, CDR1 is MDHEN and CDR2 is SYDVKM. Unmatched junction bases numbered 9, after V lost 5 bases and J lost 4 bases.

The chain recombines TRBV10-1 with TRBJ1-6; D not certain. The CDR3 sequence is 13 residues long. V lost 2 bases and J 9 bases, leaving 8 bases between the germline ends. Per germline, CDR1 WNHNN and CDR2 SYGVQD (reference sequence). For the CDR3, the DNA is TGCGCCAGCAGTGAGAAAGCTACTTCACCCCTCCACTTT. Residues: CASSEKATSPLHF.

V gene TRBV5-8 combines with J gene TRBJ2-2; 11 bases are a match to TRBD2. The germline V gene encodes CDR1 SGHTS and CDR2 YDEGEE. Trimming at V came to 5 bases and at J to 0 bases, leaving 3 bases not matched to a gene. The CDR3 spans 16 residues. CDR3 DNA sequence: TGTGCCAGCAGACAACTAGCGGGGGCGAACACCGGGGAGCTGTTTTTT. Its protein product is CASRQLAGANTGELFF.

V and J are TRBV5-6 and TRBJ2-7; D is unresolved. V was shortened by 0 bases and J by 3 bases, with 13 bases between the two germline ends. From germline, CDR1 is SGHDT and CDR2 YYEEEE. The CDR3 is 15 residues long. The CDR3 spells CASSLGASTYYEQYF. CDR3 nucleotides: TGTGCCAGCAGCTTGGGCGCTTCCACCTACTACGAGCAGTACTTC.

The rearrangement links TRBV11-1 to TRBJ2-7, with D tentatively TRBD2 (6 bases). The ends were cut back, 5 bases at V and 3 bases at J, with 11 bases in the middle. This CDR3 region has 13 residues. CDR1 is SGHAT, CDR2 FQDESV, per germline (reference sequence). This CDR3 reads CASSGRDFYEQYF. The CDR3 nucleotides are TGTGCCAGCAGCGGCAGGGACTTCTACGAGCAGTACTTC.